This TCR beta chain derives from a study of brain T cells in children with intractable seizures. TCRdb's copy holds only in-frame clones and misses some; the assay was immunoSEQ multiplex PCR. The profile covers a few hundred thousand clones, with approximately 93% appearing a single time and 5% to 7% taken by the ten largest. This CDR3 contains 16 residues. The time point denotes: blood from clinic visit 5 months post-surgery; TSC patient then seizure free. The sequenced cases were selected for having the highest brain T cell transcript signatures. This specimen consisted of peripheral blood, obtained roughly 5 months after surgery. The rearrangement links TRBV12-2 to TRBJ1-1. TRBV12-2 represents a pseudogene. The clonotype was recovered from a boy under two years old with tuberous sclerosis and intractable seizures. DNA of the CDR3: TGTGCAAGTCGCTTTGGATTCCCAAGGGTGAACACTGAAGCTTTCTTT. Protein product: CASRFGFPRVNTEAFF.